The next 21 T cell receptor beta chains were all read from a single sample in a study of shared clonotypes between healthy human individuals. The method was immunoSEQ multiplex PCR; TCRdb's version includes in-frame clones alone and lacks a portion of them. Of more than 400,000 clones in the sample, approximately 95% were seen once. The source material was naive CD4+ T cells sorted from blood. Subset defined: CD45RA+ positively selected. These receptors were taken from a woman in her 30s in good health.

Points on this clone: Different DNA sequences within this sample yield the same CDR3. The rearrangement links TRBV28 to TRBJ1-5, with D possibly matching TRBD1 (5 bases). Per germline, CDR1 MDHEN and CDR2 SYDVKM. There are 15 residues in the CDR3. V dropped 2 bases and J dropped 0 bases, with 8 bases sitting between them. The CDR3 spells CASSLGGNSNQPQHF. CDR3 nucleotides: TGTGCCAGCAGTTTAGGGGGGAATAGCAATCAGCCCCAGCATTTT.

The CDR3: CASSGSRTSGSWDTQYF. In DNA, the CDR3 is TGTGCCAGCAGTGGGTCCCGGACTAGCGGGAGTTGGGATACGCAGTATTTT. The chain is built from TRBV2 and TRBJ2-3, with 13 bases matching TRBD2. The CDR3 extends over 17 amino acids. Trimming at V came to 4 bases and at J to 6 bases, leaving 10 bases not matched to a gene. CDR1 and CDR2 (germline): SNHLY, FYNNEI.

The rearrangement joins TRBV30 to TRBJ1-1, with D hard to call. Germline CDR1 is GTSNPN and CDR2 is SVGIG (reference sequence). The CDR3 spans 14 residues. The V end lost 7 bases, the J end lost 4 bases, and 19 bases lay between the germline ends. The CDR3 region has the DNA TGTGCCTCAACCCGCACGATCTACGGCACTGAAGCTTTCTTT. Residues: CASTRTIYGTEAFF.

The chain uses TRBV27 and TRBJ1-3; D not certain. V lost 5 bases and J lost 0, with 17 bases in between. The germline V gene encodes CDR1 MNHEY and CDR2 SMNVEV (reference sequence). CDR3 length equals 17 residues. The CDR3, as DNA: TGTGCCAGCAGTCCACTCTGGACGGGATTCTCTGGAAACACCATATATTTT. Encoded protein: CASSPLWTGFSGNTIYF.

The chain is built from TRBV28 and TRBJ2-6; 9 bases fit TRBD1. Germline CDR1 and CDR2: MDHEN and SYDVKM. The junction had 8 bases not matched to a gene; V was cut back by 8 bases and J by 0 bases. The CDR3 is 17 amino acids. CDR3 in amino acids: CASGGGQGHSGANVLTF. The CDR3 DNA reads as TGTGCCAGCGGAGGGGGACAGGGTCACTCTGGGGCCAACGTCCTGACTTTC.

The V and J genes are TRBV27 and TRBJ2-7; perhaps TRBD1 as D (5 bases). V was pared by 4 bases and J by 7 bases, with 8 bases between. CDR1 MNHEY and CDR2 SMNVEV come from the germline V gene (reference sequence). This CDR3 contains 11 residues. The CDR3, as DNA: TGTGCCAGCAGTTCCAGGGCGGAGCAGTACTTC. Protein sequence: CASSSRAEQYF.

The chain employs TRBV5-1 and TRBJ2-1; 7 nucleotides agree with TRBD1. Germline CDR1 SGHRS, CDR2 YFSETQ. After removal of 0 bases from V and 8 bases from J, the junction contained 11 bases not matched to a gene. This CDR3 region has 16 residues. The CDR3 bases are TGCGCCAGCAGCTTGGGACAGGGCTTGGTTTCCGATGAGCAGTTCTTC. Translating it yields CASSLGQGLVSDEQFF. The variable domain in full, with the rest retrieved from reference TRBV5-1 and TRBJ2-1, is KAGVTQTPRYLIKTRGQQVTLSCSPISGHRSVSWYQQTPGQGLQFLFEYFSETQRNKGNFPGRFSGRQFSNSRSEMNVSTLELGDSALYLCASSLGQGLVSDEQFFGPGTRLTVL.

This chain connects TRBV27 to TRBJ1-6, with unresolved D. Germline-derived CDR1 and CDR2 are MNHEY and SMNVEV (reference sequence). V lost 0 bases and J 5 bases, leaving 11 bases between the germline ends. The CDR3 loop spans 16 amino acids. The DNA of the CDR3 is TGTGCCAGCAGTTTATCCTGGGTCCTCGATAATTCACCCCTCCACTTT. It specifies CASSLSWVLDNSPLHF.

The genes are TRBV4-1 and TRBJ1-1; 7 positions agree with TRBD1. Germline loops: CDR1 MGHRA, CDR2 YSYEKL. The CDR3 consists of 18 residues. Trimming took 6 bases from V and 2 from J; bases not matched to a gene: 18. CDR3 DNA: TGCGCCAGCAGTCATAAACCCGGGACAGCGATACCAAACACTGAAGCTTTCTTT. Its translation is CASSHKPGTAIPNTEAFF.

The chain employs TRBV28 and TRBJ2-7; 10 bases are a match to TRBD1. From germline, CDR1 is MDHEN and CDR2 SYDVKM. The J segment lost 0 bases and the V segment lost 9 bases, leaving 5 bases of the junction unmatched. The CDR3 totals 14 residues. As DNA, the CDR3 is TGTGCCAGTCTCCGGACAGGGGGCTCCTACGAGCAGTACTTC. Amino acid sequence: CASLRTGGSYEQYF.

The chain has TRBV7-6 and TRBJ2-2; 13 bases fit TRBD2. The trim removed 5 bases at V and 4 bases at J, leaving 7 bases unmatched. This CDR3 is 17 amino acids long. Looked up from germline, CDR1 is SGHVS and CDR2 is FNYEAQ. CDR3 DNA sequence: TGTGCCAGCAGCGGGTCGGGACTAGCGGGATTCACCGGGGAGCTGTTTTTT. Residues: CASSGSGLAGFTGELFF.

The chain links TRBV5-1 to TRBJ2-5; 9 positions match TRBD1. After removal of 2 bases from V and 3 bases from J, the junction contained 8 bases not matched to a gene. This CDR3 has 16 amino acids. Germline CDR1 SGHRS, CDR2 YFSETQ. CDR3 region: CASSFRQGDREETQYF. In nucleotides, the CDR3 is TGCGCCAGCAGCTTCCGACAGGGGGACAGAGAAGAGACCCAGTACTTC.

This clone was found once. The chain couples TRBV10-1 to TRBJ2-3; 8 bases are shared with TRBD1. The CDR3 is 18 amino acids. CDR1 and CDR2 from the germline V gene are WNHNN and SYGVQD (reference sequence). V dropped 2 bases and J dropped 2; count of bases not matched to a gene: 12. The DNA of the CDR3 is TGCGCCAGCAGTGAGGGACAGGGAATTCCCAGGGACACAGATACGCAGTATTTT. The encoded protein is CASSEGQGIPRDTDTQYF.

The rearrangement uses TRBV6-6 and TRBJ1-1; D is unclear. Germline V gene lookup returns CDR1 MNHNY and CDR2 SVGAGI (reference sequence). CDR3 length equals 13 residues. Trimming removed 0 bases from V and 4 bases from J, with 6 bases in between. DNA of the CDR3: TGTGCCAGCAGTTACTCTGGGGTCACTGAAGCTTTCTTT. Encoded protein: CASSYSGVTEAFF.

The rearrangement links TRBV6-5 to TRBJ2-5, with unresolved D. The germline gives CDR1 MNHEY, CDR2 SVGAGI. The CDR3 contains 12 residues. V lost 5 bases to trimming and J lost 14 bases, with 18 bases between them. CDR3: CASSHGAARAYF. Written as DNA, the CDR3 is TGTGCCAGCAGTCACGGAGCCGCCCGGGCTTACTTC.

The rearrangement links TRBV4-1 to TRBJ2-7, with 10 bases that match TRBD2. Trimming took 0 bases from V and 3 from J; bases not matched to a gene: 8. The CDR3 spans 17 residues. From germline, CDR1 is MGHRA and CDR2 YSYEKL. The CDR3 sequence: CASSQEIGVAGGYEQYF. CDR3 nucleotide sequence: TGCGCCAGCAGCCAAGAAATCGGGGTAGCGGGAGGCTACGAGCAGTACTTC.

The V gene is TRBV14, the J gene TRBJ1-1; D possibly corresponds to TRBD1 (5 bases). Germline V gene lookup returns CDR1 SGHDN and CDR2 FVKESK. The CDR3 runs 16 residues. V was pared by 0 bases and J by 2 bases, with 13 bases between. In nucleotides, the CDR3 is TGTGCCAGCAGCCAAGAGGGGCGCGGGGCCAACACTGAAGCTTTCTTT. As protein: CASSQEGRGANTEAFF.

The rearrangement links TRBV19 to TRBJ2-7; 8 bases match TRBD1. The V gene end was trimmed by 4 bases and the J gene end by 5 bases; junction bases not matched to a gene: 7. The germline gives CDR1 LNHDA, CDR2 SQIVND (reference sequence). The CDR3 is made up of 14 amino acids. The CDR3 loop reads CASSTGGKVNEQYF. The CDR3 DNA reads as TGTGCCAGTAGTACAGGGGGCAAAGTCAACGAGCAGTACTTC. The whole variable domain, remainder taken from reference TRBV19 and TRBJ2-7, is DGGITQSPKYLFRKEGQNVTLSCEQNLNHDAMYWYRQDPGQGLRLIYYSQIVNDFQKGDIAEGYSVSREKKESFPLTVTSAQKNPTAFYLCASSTGGKVNEQYFGPGTRLTVT.

V is TRBV6-1 and J is TRBJ2-7; D might be TRBD2 (5 bases). The CDR3 extends over 14 amino acids. Germline-derived CDR1 and CDR2 are MNHNS and SASEGT. Trimming removed 8 bases at V and 2 bases at J, with 16 bases between. This CDR3 is CASSSRGMAYEQYF. DNA for the CDR3: TGTGCCAGCTCCTCAAGAGGGATGGCCTACGAGCAGTACTTC.

This clone was seen only once. The chain uses TRBV11-2 and TRBJ2-7, with 11 bases fitting TRBD2. With V trimmed by 1 base and J by 3 bases, 2 bases remained unmatched. Per the germline V gene, CDR1 is SGHAT and CDR2 is FQNNGV. The CDR3 length is 15 residues. CDR3 in amino acids: CASSLATSGSYEQYF. DNA of the CDR3: TGTGCCAGCAGCTTAGCTACTAGCGGGAGCTACGAGCAGTACTTC.

The rearrangement links TRBV2 to TRBJ2-7; D is unresolved. The V and J ends lost 4 bases and 4 bases respectively, with 8 bases between them. CDR1 SNHLY and CDR2 FYNNEI come from the germline V gene. This CDR3 contains 12 residues. The CDR3 here is CASSGISYEQYF. The CDR3 coding sequence is TGTGCCAGCAGTGGGATATCATACGAGCAGTACTTC.